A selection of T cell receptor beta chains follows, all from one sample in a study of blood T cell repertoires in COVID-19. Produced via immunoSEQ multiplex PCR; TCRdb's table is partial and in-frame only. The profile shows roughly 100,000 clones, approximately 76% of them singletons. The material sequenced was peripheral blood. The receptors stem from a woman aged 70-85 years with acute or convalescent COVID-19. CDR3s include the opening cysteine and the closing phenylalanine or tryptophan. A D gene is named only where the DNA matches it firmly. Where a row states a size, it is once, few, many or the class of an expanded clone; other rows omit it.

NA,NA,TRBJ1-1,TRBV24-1,TGTGCCACCGAAGGCCGGGGAGGCAGGGAAGCTTTCTTT,CATEGRGGREAFF
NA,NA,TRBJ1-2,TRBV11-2,TGTGCCAGCAGCTTAGACCGGGGGGCAAACTATGGCTACACCTTC,CASSLDRGANYGYTF
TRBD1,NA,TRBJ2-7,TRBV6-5,TGTGCCAGCCGAACGACAGGGGCGATCTTGATCTACTTC,CASRTTGAILIYF
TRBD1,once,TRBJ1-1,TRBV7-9,TGTGCCAGCAGCTTAGATCGGACAGGGCTAATGAACACTGAAGCTTTCTTT,CASSLDRTGLMNTEAFF
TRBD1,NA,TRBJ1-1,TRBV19,TGTGCCAGAGGGGACAGGGGCGAATCACTGAACACTGAAGCTTTCTTT,CARGDRGESLNTEAFF
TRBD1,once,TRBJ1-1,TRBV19,TGTGCCAGTAAGACGACAGGGGGCGCCAGCACTGAAGCTTTCTTT,CASKTTGGASTEAFF
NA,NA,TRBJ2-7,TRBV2,TGTGCCAGCACAGGGGTCCGGGTAGAGCAGTACTTC,CASTGVRVEQYF
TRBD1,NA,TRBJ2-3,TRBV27,TGTGCCAGCAGTTGGGACAGGCGCACAGATACGCAGTATTTT,CASSWDRRTDTQYF
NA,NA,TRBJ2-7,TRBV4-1,TGCGCCAGCAGCCAAGGAGCGACGGACACCTACGAGCAGTACTTC,CASSQGATDTYEQYF
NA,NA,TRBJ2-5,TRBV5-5,TGTGCCAGCAGCTTTATTTCACAGCAAGAGACCCAGTACTTC,CASSFISQQETQYF
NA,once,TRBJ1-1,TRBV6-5,TGTGCCAGCAATTACTTTTTCGGGGTGAACACTGAAGCTTTCTTT,CASNYFFGVNTEAFF
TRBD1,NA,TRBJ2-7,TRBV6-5,TGTGCCAGCGTAAAAGACAGGGTATCCTACGAGCAGTACTTC,CASVKDRVSYEQYF
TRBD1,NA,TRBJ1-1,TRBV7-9,TGTGCCAGCAGCCGACAGGGGGACACTGAAGCTTTCTTT,CASSRQGDTEAFF
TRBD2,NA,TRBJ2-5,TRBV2,TGTGCCAGCAGTGAAGCTTTAGCGGGGGTCCAAGAGACCCAGTACTTC,CASSEALAGVQETQYF
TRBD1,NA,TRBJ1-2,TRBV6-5,TGTGCCAGCAGTTCCGGGACAGGCCCCTATGGCTACACCTTC,CASSSGTGPYGYTF
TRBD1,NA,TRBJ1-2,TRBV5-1,TGCGCCAGCAGCTTGGGCGGACAGGACTATGGCTACACCTTC,CASSLGGQDYGYTF
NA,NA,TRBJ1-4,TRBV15,TGTGCCACCTCTCGGGACACCCTTAATGAAAAACTGTTTTTT,CATSRDTLNEKLFF
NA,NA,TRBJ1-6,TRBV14,TGTGCCAGCAGCCAAGCTACAGGGAATTCACCCCTCCACTTT,CASSQATGNSPLHF
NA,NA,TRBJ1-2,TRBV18,TGTGCCAGCTCACAAGCAGTTCGGGGGGTCGGCTACACCTTC,CASSQAVRGVGYTF
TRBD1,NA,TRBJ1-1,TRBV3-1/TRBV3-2,TGTGCCAGCAGCCATAGAGGGACAGGGGGGACTGAAGCTTTCTTT,CASSHRGTGGTEAFF
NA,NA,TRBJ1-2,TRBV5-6,TGTGCCAGCAGCCGTGACATGATCGGCTACACCTTC,CASSRDMIGYTF
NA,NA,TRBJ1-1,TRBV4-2,TGTGCCAGCAGCTGGATGGGACGGGAGGTAACTGAAGCTTTCTTT,CASSWMGREVTEAFF
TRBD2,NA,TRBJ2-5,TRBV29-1,TGCAGCGTTGTTAGCGGGGGGGCGGGGACCCAGTACTTC,CSVVSGGAGTQYF
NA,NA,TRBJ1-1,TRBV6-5,TGTGCCAGCAGTTACTTCACAGGGCATGAAGCTTTCTTT,CASSYFTGHEAFF
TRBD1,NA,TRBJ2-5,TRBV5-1,TGCGCCAGCTCCCTAACCGGGACAGGCCCTTCGGGGACCCAGTACTTC,CASSLTGTGPSGTQYF
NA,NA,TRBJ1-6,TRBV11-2,TGTGCCAGCAGCTTTGGAGGGCGGGATTCACCCCTCCACTTT,CASSFGGRDSPLHF
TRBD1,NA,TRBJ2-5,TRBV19,TGTGCCAGTAGTATAGCCGCGACAGGGCAGGAGACCCAGTACTTC,CASSIAATGQETQYF
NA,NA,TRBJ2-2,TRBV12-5,TGTGCTAGTGGTCAGTGGGGGGACACCGGGGAGCTGTTTTTT,CASGQWGDTGELFF
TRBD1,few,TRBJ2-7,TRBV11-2,TGTGCCAGCAGCTCCATCAGTCGACCCCGGGACAGCACCTACGAGCAGTACTTC,CASSSISRPRDSTYEQYF
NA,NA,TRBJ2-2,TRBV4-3,TGCGCCAGCAGCCAAGCACAGAACACCGGGGAGCTGTTTTTT,CASSQAQNTGELFF
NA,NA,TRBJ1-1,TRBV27,TGTGCCAGCAGTTCCGGCACAGCTGAAGCTTTCTTT,CASSSGTAEAFF
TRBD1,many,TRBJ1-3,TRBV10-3,TGTGCCATCAGTGAAGGACAGGGAGGATACGGAAACACCATATATTTT,CAISEGQGGYGNTIYF
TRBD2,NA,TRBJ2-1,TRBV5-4,TGTGCCAGCAGCCGCGAAGGGGCGGGGGGGTACAATGAGCAGTTCTTC,CASSREGAGGYNEQFF
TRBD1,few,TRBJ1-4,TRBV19,TGTGCCAGTAGTAGGAACAGGGGGGCGGTGGAACTGTTTTTT,CASSRNRGAVELFF
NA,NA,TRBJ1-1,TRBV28,TGTGCCAGCAGTTTAGGGGACAAGAACACTGAAGCTTTCTTT,CASSLGDKNTEAFF
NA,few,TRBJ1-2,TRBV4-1,TGCGCCAGCAGCCAAGGCCCAGGATCTAACTATGGCTACACCTTC,CASSQGPGSNYGYTF
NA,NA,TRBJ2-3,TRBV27,TGTGCCAGCAGTAGGCAGGTTTTAGATACGCAGTATTTT,CASSRQVLDTQYF
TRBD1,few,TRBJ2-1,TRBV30,TGTGCCTGGAGTGAGTTGACAGGGGTCAATGAGCAGTTCTTC,CAWSELTGVNEQFF
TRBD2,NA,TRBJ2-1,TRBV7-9,TGTGCCAGCAGCACAACTCAGGCGGGAGTCGATGAGCAGTTCTTC,CASSTTQAGVDEQFF
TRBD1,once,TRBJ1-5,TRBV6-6,TGTGCCAGCAGCTCGACAGGGTCCGGCAATCAGCCCCAGCATTTT,CASSSTGSGNQPQHF
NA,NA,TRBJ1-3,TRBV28,TGTGCCACTCAAAGTGTGGAGGCACTTCCAGGAAACACCATATATTTT,CATQSVEALPGNTIYF
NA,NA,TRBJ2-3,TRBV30,TGTGCCTGGAGGGGCGGGGGCCATTCCACAGATACGCAGTATTTT,CAWRGGGHSTDTQYF
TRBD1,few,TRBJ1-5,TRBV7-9,TGTGCCAGCAGCTTGGGACAGGGGGATCAGCCCCAGCATTTT,CASSLGQGDQPQHF
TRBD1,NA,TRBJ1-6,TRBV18,TGTGCCAGCTCATCAACGGGACAGGGGAATTCACCCCTCCACTTT,CASSSTGQGNSPLHF
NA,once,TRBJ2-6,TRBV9,TGTGCCAGCAGCGTAGGTGGGGCGCGGGGGGCCAACGTCCTGACTTTC,CASSVGGARGANVLTF
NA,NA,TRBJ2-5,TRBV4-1,TGCGCCAGCAGCCCGGGGGTCCTTCTCCAAGAGACCCAGTACTTC,CASSPGVLLQETQYF
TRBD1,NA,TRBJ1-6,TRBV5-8,TGTGCCAGCAGCTTCTCCACAGGGGTGAATAATTCACCCCTCCACTTT,CASSFSTGVNNSPLHF
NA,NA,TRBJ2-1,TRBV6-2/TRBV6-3,TGTGCCAGCAGCGATCAACAGGGAGGGGGCAATGAGCAGTTCTTC,CASSDQQGGGNEQFF
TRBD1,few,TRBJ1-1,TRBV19,TGTGCCAGTAGTACCTCCCGACAGGGGAGGGGGCCTGAAGCTTTCTTT,CASSTSRQGRGPEAFF
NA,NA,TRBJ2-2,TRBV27,TGTGCCAGCAGTCCAAACACCGGGGAGCTGTTTTTT,CASSPNTGELFF
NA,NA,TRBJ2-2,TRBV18,TGTGCCAGCTCACCCCGGGGCGGGGAGCTGTTTTTT,CASSPRGGELFF
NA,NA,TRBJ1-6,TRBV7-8,TGTGCCAGCACCTCAGGGAATAATTCACCCCTCCACTTT,CASTSGNNSPLHF
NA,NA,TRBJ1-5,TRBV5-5,TGTGCCAGCAGCTTGACGGAATCGGGGAGAGGGCAGCCCCAGCATTTT,CASSLTESGRGQPQHF
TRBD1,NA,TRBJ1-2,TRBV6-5,TGTGCCAGCACGAGACAGGGGACTTCCTATGGCTACACCTTC,CASTRQGTSYGYTF
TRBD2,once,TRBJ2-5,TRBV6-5,TGTGCCAGCAGGATACCGGGACTAGTGGAGACCCAGTACTTC,CASRIPGLVETQYF